This T cell receptor (beta chain) comes out of a study of blood T cell repertoires in COVID-19. On the study more broadly: Samples representing acute and convalescent COVID-19 were sourced from the United States, Italy and Spain. T cells, B-cell-depleted T cells, or PBMCs supplied cDNA or gDNA.

As originally analysed: It was from reference gene primer amplification that nucleated cell counts were estimated. Profiled with immunoSEQ multiplex PCR; TCRdb holds only in-frame clones, not every one. The V and J calls and clone size were taken over from that table, and D and trimming were inferred from the DNA. The data hold about 270,000 clones, with around 86% observed a single time. The receptor was isolated from a man aged 50 to 59 with acute or convalescent COVID-19. The sample taken for sequencing was peripheral blood.

The CDR3 loop reads CAWSRAGGHNYGYTF. The CDR3 coding sequence is TGTGCCTGGAGTCGCGCAGGGGGCCATAACTATGGCTACACCTTC. This chain uses TRBV30 with TRBJ1-2, with 8 nucleotides matching TRBD1. V trimming: 2 bases; J trimming: 1 base; junction bases outside the gene matches: 6. The CDR3 consists of 15 residues. CDR1 GTSNPN and CDR2 SVGIG come from the germline V gene (reference sequence).